This paragraph reports one T cell receptor beta chain. The sample comes from a study of CD8+ T cells in alopecia areata. RNA extraction and reverse transcription yielded cDNA as sequencing template. Method: immunoSEQ multiplex PCR; TCRdb's copy keeps in-frame clones and lacks some. Of fewer than 250,000 clones listed, around three fifths are singletons. Trimming took 4 bases from V and 6 from J, leaving 6 bases between them. CDR1 MGHRA and CDR2 YSYEKL come from the germline V gene. The length of the CDR3 is 12 residues. The rearrangement joins TRBV4-1 to TRBJ2-2; D uncertain. This receptor was obtained from a human donor with alopecia areata. The sequenced sample was CD4+ T cells sorted from blood, obtained at week 0. The CDR3 bases are TGCGCCAGCAGCCGTCCCTCCGGGGAGCTGTTTTTT. Translation gives CASSRPSGELFF.